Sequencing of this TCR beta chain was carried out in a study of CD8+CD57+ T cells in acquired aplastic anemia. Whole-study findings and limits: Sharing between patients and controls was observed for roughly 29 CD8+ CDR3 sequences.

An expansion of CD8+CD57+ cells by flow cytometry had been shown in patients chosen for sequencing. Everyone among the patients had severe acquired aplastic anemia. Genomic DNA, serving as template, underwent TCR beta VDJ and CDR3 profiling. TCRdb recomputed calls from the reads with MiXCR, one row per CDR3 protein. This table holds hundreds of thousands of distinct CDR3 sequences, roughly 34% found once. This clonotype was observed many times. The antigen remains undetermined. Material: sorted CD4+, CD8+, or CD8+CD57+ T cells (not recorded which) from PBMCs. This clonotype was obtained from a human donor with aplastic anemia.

In nucleotides, the CDR3 is TGCGCCAGCAGCTTGGTGCCAGGGAGCAATCAGCCCCAGCATTTT. It yields the protein CASSLVPGSNQPQHF. The J gene is TRBJ1-5, the V gene TRBV5-1; D is perhaps TRBD1 (5 bases). The CDR3 length is 15 residues. The V end lost 0 bases, the J end lost 1 base, and 8 bases lay between the germline ends. CDR1 is SGHRS and CDR2 is YFSETQ in the germline V gene. The variable domain in full, completed from reference TRBV5-1 and TRBJ1-5, reads KAGVTQTPRYLIKTRGQQVTLSCSPISGHRSVSWYQQTPGQGLQFLFEYFSETQRNKGNFPGRFSGRQFSNSRSEMNVSTLELGDSALYLCASSLVPGSNQPQHFGDGTRLSIL.